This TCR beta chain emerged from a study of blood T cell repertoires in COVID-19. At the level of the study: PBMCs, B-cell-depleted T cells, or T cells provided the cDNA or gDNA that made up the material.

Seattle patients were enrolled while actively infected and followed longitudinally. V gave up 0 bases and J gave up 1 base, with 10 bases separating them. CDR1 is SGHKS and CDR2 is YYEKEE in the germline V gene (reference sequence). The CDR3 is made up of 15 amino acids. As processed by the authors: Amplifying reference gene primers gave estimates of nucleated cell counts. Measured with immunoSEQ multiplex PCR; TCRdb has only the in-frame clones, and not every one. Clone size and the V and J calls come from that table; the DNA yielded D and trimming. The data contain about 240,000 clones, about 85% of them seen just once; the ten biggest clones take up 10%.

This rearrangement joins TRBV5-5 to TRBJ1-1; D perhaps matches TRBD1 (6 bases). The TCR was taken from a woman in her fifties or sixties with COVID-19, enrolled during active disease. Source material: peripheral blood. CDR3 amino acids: CASSLEGDTNTEAFF. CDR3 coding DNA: TGTGCCAGCAGCTTGGAGGGGGACACGAACACTGAAGCTTTCTTT.